This T cell receptor beta chain was captured by sequencing in a study of cytotoxic CD8 clonotypes in ibrutinib-treated CLL. TCRdb's table, derived via immunoSEQ multiplex PCR, lists solely in-frame clones and lacks some. This sample has approximately 10,000 clones, with about four fifths found just once. This CDR3 is 14 amino acids long. Trimming shortened V by 5 bases and J by 2 bases, and 13 bases separated the two germline ends. In germline, CDR1 is MNHEY, CDR2 SVGAGI. This chain links TRBV6-5 with TRBJ2-7; weak D call: TRBD1 (6 bases). This clonotype was sampled from a human donor with chronic lymphocytic leukemia. Sequenced here: PBMCs, sampled at disease progression, from a patient treated with ibrutinib. Here the CDR3 reads CASSPGQTTYEQYF. The CDR3 DNA reads TGTGCCAGCAGTCCCGGACAGACCACCTACGAGCAGTACTTC.